Listed below are T cell receptor beta chains from one sample, sequenced in a study of CD8+ T cells in alopecia areata. The data were produced by immunoSEQ multiplex PCR, yet TCRdb's version contains in-frame clones alone and is incomplete. This table has about 180,000 clones, more than 60% appearing once. Sequencing used CD4+ T cells sorted from blood, obtained at week 0. Receptors were obtained from a human donor with alopecia areata. Each CDR3 is given with its conserved first and last residue. The D gene is left open where the match is weak. Clone size is shown for a subset of rows, as once, few, many or a class of expanded clone.

J gene: TRBJ1-5
D gene: NA
clone size: NA
V gene: TRBV4-3
CDR3 DNA: TGCGCCAGCAGCCCAACGATGAGCAATCAGCCCCAGCATTTT
CDR3 protein: CASSPTMSNQPQHF

J gene: TRBJ2-7
D gene: TRBD1
clone size: NA
V gene: TRBV30
CDR3 DNA: TGTGCCCTTGACCCGGGACAGGGCCACGAGCAGTACTTC
CDR3 protein: CALDPGQGHEQYF

J gene: TRBJ1-1
D gene: TRBD1
clone size: NA
V gene: TRBV2
CDR3 DNA: TGTGCCAGCATCTCAGGGGGGACAGGGAACACTGAAGCTTTCTTT
CDR3 protein: CASISGGTGNTEAFF

J gene: TRBJ1-1
D gene: NA
clone size: NA
V gene: TRBV4-3
CDR3 DNA: TGCGCCAGCAGCCAAGGAAACAGGGATCTTAGCACTGAAGCTTTCTTT
CDR3 protein: CASSQGNRDLSTEAFF

J gene: TRBJ2-1
D gene: NA
clone size: NA
V gene: TRBV15
CDR3 DNA: TGTGCCACCAGCAGAGGCAATGAGCAGTTCTTC
CDR3 protein: CATSRGNEQFF

J gene: TRBJ2-1
D gene: TRBD2
clone size: NA
V gene: TRBV5-1
CDR3 DNA: TGCGCCAGCAGCTTGTATCTTTCAAGCGGGGGCTACAATGAGCAGTTCTTC
CDR3 protein: CASSLYLSSGGYNEQFF

J gene: TRBJ1-1
D gene: NA
clone size: few
V gene: TRBV29-1
CDR3 DNA: TGCAGCGGCGAAGGGCTGGACACTGAAGCTTTCTTT
CDR3 protein: CSGEGLDTEAFF

J gene: TRBJ2-2
D gene: NA
clone size: few
V gene: TRBV14
CDR3 DNA: TGTGCCAGCACCACCACGTGGGAGCTGTTTTTT
CDR3 protein: CASTTTWELFF

J gene: TRBJ1-2
D gene: TRBD1
clone size: NA
V gene: TRBV4-3
CDR3 DNA: TGCGCCAGCAGCCACGAGACAGGGGGTAACTATGGCTACACCTTC
CDR3 protein: CASSHETGGNYGYTF

J gene: TRBJ2-6
D gene: NA
clone size: NA
V gene: TRBV11-2
CDR3 DNA: TGTGCCAGCAGCCCCGGGCATGCTGGGGCCAACGTCCTGACTTTC
CDR3 protein: CASSPGHAGANVLTF

J gene: TRBJ1-1
D gene: NA
clone size: NA
V gene: TRBV29-1
CDR3 DNA: TGCAGCGTTGCGGGGAAAATGAACACTGAAGCTTTCTTT
CDR3 protein: CSVAGKMNTEAFF

J gene: TRBJ2-5
D gene: NA
clone size: once
V gene: TRBV5-1
CDR3 DNA: TGCGCCAGCAGCTTGGCCCTGGGACCGGAGACCCAGTACTTC
CDR3 protein: CASSLALGPETQYF

J gene: TRBJ1-1
D gene: NA
clone size: NA
V gene: TRBV30
CDR3 DNA: TGTGCCCGAAGTCAGGGCCCTGAAGCTTTCTTT
CDR3 protein: CARSQGPEAFF

J gene: TRBJ2-5
D gene: NA
clone size: once
V gene: TRBV15
CDR3 DNA: TGTGCCACCAGCAGAGGCCGGACAGAAGAGACCCAGTACTTC
CDR3 protein: CATSRGRTEETQYF

J gene: TRBJ2-3
D gene: NA
clone size: NA
V gene: TRBV30
CDR3 DNA: TGTGCCTGGAGAAAGGGGACGCGGGGATCGGATACGCAGTATTTT
CDR3 protein: CAWRKGTRGSDTQYF

J gene: TRBJ2-3
D gene: NA
clone size: NA
V gene: TRBV2
CDR3 DNA: TGTGCCAGCACAAAGGGACTGCTCAGCACAGATACGCAGTATTTT
CDR3 protein: CASTKGLLSTDTQYF

J gene: TRBJ1-4
D gene: NA
clone size: NA
V gene: TRBV30
CDR3 DNA: TGTGCCTGGAGTGATCGGGGAAGACGAGTCGGAGAAAAACTGTTTTTT
CDR3 protein: CAWSDRGRRVGEKLFF

J gene: TRBJ1-1
D gene: TRBD1
clone size: NA
V gene: TRBV18
CDR3 DNA: TGTGCCAGCTCACCAACCAGGGACAGACTTGCGGCTTTCTTT
CDR3 protein: CASSPTRDRLAAFF

J gene: TRBJ1-1
D gene: TRBD1
clone size: NA
V gene: TRBV4-1
CDR3 DNA: TGCGCCAGCAGCCAAGATATAGGGACAGGGGAAGCTTTCTTT
CDR3 protein: CASSQDIGTGEAFF

J gene: TRBJ1-1
D gene: NA
clone size: NA
V gene: TRBV27
CDR3 DNA: TGTGCCAGCAGTCCTACCCGGTCCTTCGACACTGAAGCTTTCTTT
CDR3 protein: CASSPTRSFDTEAFF

J gene: TRBJ2-1
D gene: NA
clone size: NA
V gene: TRBV29-1
CDR3 DNA: TGCAGCGTTGGATCTGGTTCCAACTACAATGAGCAGTTCTTC
CDR3 protein: CSVGSGSNYNEQFF

J gene: TRBJ2-2
D gene: TRBD2
clone size: NA
V gene: TRBV9
CDR3 DNA: TGTGCCAGCAGCGTAGGAGTAGCGGGGGGGCCTGGCACCGGGGAGCTGTTTTTT
CDR3 protein: CASSVGVAGGPGTGELFF

J gene: TRBJ2-1
D gene: NA
clone size: NA
V gene: TRBV9
CDR3 DNA: TGTGCCAGCAGCGTAGTCGGGTGGCGTGAGCAGTTCTTC
CDR3 protein: CASSVVGWREQFF

J gene: TRBJ2-7
D gene: NA
clone size: NA
V gene: TRBV29-1
CDR3 DNA: TGCAGTTATGTCGCGGGACTGCACTCCTACGAGCAGTACTTC
CDR3 protein: CSYVAGLHSYEQYF

J gene: TRBJ2-3
D gene: NA
clone size: NA
V gene: TRBV4-1
CDR3 DNA: TGCGCCAGCAAAGCGGGGACAGACACAGATACGCAGTATTTT
CDR3 protein: CASKAGTDTDTQYF

J gene: TRBJ2-7
D gene: TRBD1
clone size: NA
V gene: TRBV2
CDR3 DNA: TGTGCCACCGACTCCGGGACAGGGGTCGAGCAGTACTTC
CDR3 protein: CATDSGTGVEQYF